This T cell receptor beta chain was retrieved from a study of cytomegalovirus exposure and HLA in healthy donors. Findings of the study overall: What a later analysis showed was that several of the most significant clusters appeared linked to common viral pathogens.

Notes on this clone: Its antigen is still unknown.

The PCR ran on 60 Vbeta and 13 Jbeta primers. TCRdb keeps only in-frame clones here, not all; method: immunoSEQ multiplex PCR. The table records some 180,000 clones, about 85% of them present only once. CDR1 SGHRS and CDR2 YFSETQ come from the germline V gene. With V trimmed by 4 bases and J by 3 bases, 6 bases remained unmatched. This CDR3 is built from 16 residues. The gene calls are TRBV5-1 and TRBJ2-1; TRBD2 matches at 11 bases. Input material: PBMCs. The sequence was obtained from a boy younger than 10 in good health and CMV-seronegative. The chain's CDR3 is CASSVETSGDYNEQFF. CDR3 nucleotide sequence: TGCGCCAGCAGCGTAGAGACTAGCGGGGACTACAATGAGCAGTTCTTC.